This TCR beta chain was recorded in a study of shared clonotypes between healthy human individuals. CDR3 length equals 16 residues. CDR1 SGHRS and CDR2 YFSETQ come from the germline V gene. V was clipped by 0 bases and J by 6 bases; unmatched bases: 6. Method: immunoSEQ multiplex PCR; TCRdb's copy keeps in-frame clones and lacks some. The top ten clones hold approximately 0.5% of a sample with some 1,100,000 clones, about 84% of them seen once. The sequencing input was memory CD4+ T cells from PBMCs. Subset denoted: CD45RA-negative fraction. This sequence originates from a man between 18 and 35 years old in good health. Some clones in this sample may be carry-over from other donors' samples. The gene calls are TRBV5-1 and TRBJ1-3, with 10 nucleotides matching TRBD1. CDR3 protein: CASSLEHGTGANTIYF. The CDR3 DNA is TGCGCCAGCAGCTTGGAGCACGGGACAGGGGCAAACACCATATATTTT. The variable domain in full, with the rest retrieved from reference TRBV5-1 and TRBJ1-3, is KAGVTQTPRYLIKTRGQQVTLSCSPISGHRSVSWYQQTPGQGLQFLFEYFSETQRNKGNFPGRFSGRQFSNSRSEMNVSTLELGDSALYLCASSLEHGTGANTIYFGEGSWLTVV.